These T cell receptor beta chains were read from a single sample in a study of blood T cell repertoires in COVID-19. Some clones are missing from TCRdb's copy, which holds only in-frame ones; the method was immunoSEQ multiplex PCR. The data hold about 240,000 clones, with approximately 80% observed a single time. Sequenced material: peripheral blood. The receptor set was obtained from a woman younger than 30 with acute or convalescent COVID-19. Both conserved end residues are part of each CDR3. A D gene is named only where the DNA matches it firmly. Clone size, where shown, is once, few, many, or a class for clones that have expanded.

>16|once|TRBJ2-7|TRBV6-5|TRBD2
CASSYEGLAATREQYF
TGTGCCAGCAGTTACGAGGGACTAGCGGCGACAAGGGAGCAGTACTTC
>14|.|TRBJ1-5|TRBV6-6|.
CASGLFSSNQPQHF
TGTGCCAGCGGACTGTTTAGTAGTAATCAGCCCCAGCATTTT
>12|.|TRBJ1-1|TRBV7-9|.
CASSLGEREAFF
TGTGCCAGCAGCTTAGGAGAAAGGGAGGCTTTCTTT
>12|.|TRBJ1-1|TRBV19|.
CATTGPSREAFF
TGTGCCACCACTGGGCCCAGTCGTGAAGCTTTCTTT
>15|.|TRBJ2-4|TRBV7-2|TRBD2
CASRQGTSVGNIQYF
TGTGCCAGCAGGCAGGGGACTAGCGTGGGAAACATTCAGTACTTC
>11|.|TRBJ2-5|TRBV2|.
CASRQGETQYF
TGTGCCAGCAGGCAGGGGGAGACCCAGTACTTC
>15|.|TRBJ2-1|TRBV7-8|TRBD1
CASSPRDRDPNEQFF
TGTGCCAGCAGCCCCCGGGACAGGGATCCCAATGAGCAGTTCTTC
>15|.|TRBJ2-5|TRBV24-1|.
CATSEKTVSQETQYF
TGTGCCACCAGTGAGAAAACAGTGAGCCAAGAGACCCAGTACTTC
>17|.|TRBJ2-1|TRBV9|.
CASSVATVVGGDNEQFF
TGTGCCAGCAGCGTAGCTACGGTAGTGGGCGGGGACAATGAGCAGTTCTTC
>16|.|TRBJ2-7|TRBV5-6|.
CASSLGIGGSRGEQYF
TGTGCCAGCAGCTTGGGGATCGGGGGATCGAGGGGCGAGCAGTACTTC
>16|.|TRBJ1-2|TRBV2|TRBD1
CASQDTIRGRNYGYTF
TGTGCCAGCCAAGATACGATCAGGGGGCGAAACTATGGCTACACCTTC
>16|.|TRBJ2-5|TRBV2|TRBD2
CASSEALSAGEETQYF
TGTGCCAGCAGTGAAGCTCTCTCAGCGGGAGAAGAGACCCAGTACTTC
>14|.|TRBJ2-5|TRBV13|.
CASSFTSGRETQYF
TGTGCCAGCAGCTTTACCAGCGGGCGAGAGACCCAGTACTTC
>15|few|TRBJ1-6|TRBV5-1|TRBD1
CASSLGGTGYSPLHF
TGCGCCAGCAGCTTGGGTGGGACAGGGTATTCACCCCTCCACTTT
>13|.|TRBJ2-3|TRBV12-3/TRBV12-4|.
CASSFVGTDTQYF
TGTGCCAGCAGTTTCGTCGGGACAGATACGCAGTATTTT
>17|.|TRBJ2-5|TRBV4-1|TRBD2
CASSQGLAGARQETQYF
TGCGCCAGCAGCCAGGGACTAGCGGGAGCTCGGCAAGAGACCCAGTACTTC
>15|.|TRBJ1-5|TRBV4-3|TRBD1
CASSQDGQGNQPQHF
TGCGCCAGCAGCCAAGATGGACAGGGCAATCAGCCCCAGCATTTT
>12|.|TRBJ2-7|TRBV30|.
CAWSWRGYEQYF
TGTGCCTGGAGTTGGAGAGGGTACGAGCAGTACTTC
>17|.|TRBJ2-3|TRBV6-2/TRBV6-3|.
CASSYPGDLFEADTQYF
TGTGCCAGCAGTTACCCCGGCGACCTCTTTGAGGCAGATACGCAGTATTTT
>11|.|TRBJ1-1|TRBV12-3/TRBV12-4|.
CASSYHSEAFF
TGTGCCAGCAGTTACCACAGTGAAGCTTTCTTT
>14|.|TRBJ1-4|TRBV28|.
CASSLLGGNEKLFF
TGTGCCAGCAGTTTATTGGGGGGTAATGAAAAACTGTTTTTT
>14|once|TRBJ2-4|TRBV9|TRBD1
CASSVAGTVGIQYF
TGTGCCAGCAGCGTAGCCGGGACAGTCGGCATTCAGTACTTC
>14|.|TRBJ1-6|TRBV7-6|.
CASSEFTGDSPLHF
TGTGCCAGCAGCGAATTTACGGGGGACTCACCCCTCCACTTT
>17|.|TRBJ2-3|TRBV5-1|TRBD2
CASSLARGAGGTDTQYF
TGCGCCAGCAGCTTGGCCCGAGGAGCGGGAGGCACAGATACGCAGTATTTT
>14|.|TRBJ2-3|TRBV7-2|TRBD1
CASSLEWTGTTQYF
TGTGCCAGCAGCTTAGAGTGGACAGGTACAACGCAGTATTTT
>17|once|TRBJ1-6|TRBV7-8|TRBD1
CASSLLTGEIYNSPLHF
TGTGCCAGCAGCTTATTGACAGGGGAAATTTATAATTCACCCCTCCACTTT
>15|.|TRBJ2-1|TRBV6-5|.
CASSYGTPSYNEQFF
TGTGCCAGCAGTTACGGGACTCCCTCCTACAATGAGCAGTTCTTC